The 27 T cell receptor beta chains below come from one sample, sequenced in a study of blood T cell repertoires in COVID-19. The protocol was immunoSEQ multiplex PCR, while the TCRdb copy is restricted to in-frame clones and leaves out a portion. The sample carries fewer than 200,000 clones, roughly 85% recorded once. The sample comprised peripheral blood. The receptors originated from a man aged 60-69 years with active or convalescent COVID-19.

The genes are TRBV7-2 and TRBJ1-1; D ambiguous. The germline CDR1 and CDR2 sequences are SGHTA and FQGNSA. Trimming took off 2 bases at V and 6 bases at J, with 7 bases between the two ends. The CDR3 runs to 12 residues. The CDR3 nucleotides are TGTGCCAGCAGCTTATACCAGGCTGAAGCTTTCTTT. Its protein product is CASSLYQAEAFF.

The table lists this clone with a count of one. The CDR3 DNA is TGTGCCACCCGCCTCTTTCTAGCGGGGGGCACCTACGAGCAGTACTTC. Amino acids: CATRLFLAGGTYEQYF. The chain couples TRBV6-4 to TRBJ2-7; 11 nucleotides agree with TRBD2. CDR3 size: 16 residues. Germline V gene sequence: CDR1 MRHNA, CDR2 SNTAGT. V was clipped by 10 bases and J by 2 bases; unmatched bases: 13.

This clone has a single count. Other DNA sequences from this sample encode an identical CDR3 as well. The V gene is TRBV29-1, the J gene TRBJ1-4; possibly TRBD1 for D (5 bases). V was shortened by 6 bases and J by 8 bases, with 10 bases between the two germline ends. CDR1 is SQVTM and CDR2 is ANQGSEA in the germline V gene. CDR3 length equals 11 residues. The DNA for the CDR3 is TGCAGCGTGGGGGAGGGGGAAAAACTGTTTTTT. Translation gives CSVGEGEKLFF.

This chain uses TRBV4-1 with TRBJ1-2, with 9 nucleotides matching TRBD1. The CDR3 is 15 amino acids. The trim removed 3 bases at V and 6 bases at J, leaving 8 bases unmatched. CDR1 MGHRA and CDR2 YSYEKL come from the germline V gene. Written as DNA, the CDR3 is TGCGCCAGCAGCCAGGCCGGGACAGGGAGTAATGGCTACACCTTC. Translating it yields CASSQAGTGSNGYTF.

The chain couples TRBV28 to TRBJ1-3, with 7 bases that match TRBD1. This CDR3 region has 15 residues. Germline CDR1 is MDHEN and CDR2 is SYDVKM. Trimming at V came to 6 bases and at J to 4 bases, leaving 9 bases not matched to a gene. The CDR3 DNA is TGTGCCAGCAGCACCTCACAGGGGACAGGAAACACCATATATTTT. Residues: CASSTSQGTGNTIYF.

The chain is built from TRBV7-9 and TRBJ1-3, with TRBD1 matching over 7 bases. The CDR3 is made up of 17 amino acids. Germline V gives CDR1 SEHNR, CDR2 FQNEAQ (reference sequence). V lost 5 bases to trimming and J lost 0 bases; unmatched junction nucleotides: 10. The CDR3 DNA reads TGTGCCAGCAGCCAACATCGGGACAGTCCCTCTGGAAACACCATATATTTT. This translates into CASSQHRDSPSGNTIYF.

This chain connects TRBV2 to TRBJ1-5; 9 positions match TRBD1. J was trimmed by 6 bases and V by 5 bases; bases with no gene match: 2. The CDR3 has 13 residues. Per germline, CDR1 SNHLY and CDR2 FYNNEI. The CDR3 region has the DNA TGTGCCAGCAGTAGACAGGGGGGTCAGCCCCAGCATTTT. Protein product: CASSRQGGQPQHF.

J is TRBJ2-7 and V is TRBV4-2, with 9 bases matching TRBD1. The CDR3 sequence is 17 residues long. Per the germline V gene, CDR1 is LGHNA and CDR2 is YNFKEQ. Losses at the gene ends were 0 bases for V and 6 bases for J; bases not matched to a gene: 12. This chain's CDR3 is CASSQDERTGVLGEQYF. Written as DNA, the CDR3 is TGTGCCAGCAGCCAAGACGAGCGGACAGGGGTGTTAGGCGAGCAGTACTTC.

The chain has TRBV12-3 or TRBV12-4 and TRBJ2-1; D is perhaps TRBD1 (6 bases). The length of the CDR3 is 12 residues. The V end was cut by 4 bases, the J end by 8 bases, with 9 bases between. The CDR3 is CASSYEGDEQFF. The DNA of the CDR3 is TGTGCCAGCAGTTATGAGGGGGATGAGCAGTTCTTC.

This clone was detected only once. This rearrangement joins TRBV6-6 to TRBJ1-1, with D perhaps matching TRBD1 (5 bases). V was pared by 8 bases and J by 3 bases, with 19 bases between. CDR3 length: 15 amino acids. The germline gives CDR1 MNHNY, CDR2 SVGAGI (reference sequence). The CDR3 spells CASLRRTGGDTEAFF. In DNA form, the CDR3 reads TGTGCCAGCTTAAGAAGGACGGGAGGGGACACTGAAGCTTTCTTT.

V gene TRBV6-5 combines with J gene TRBJ1-1; D unclear. Trimming cost V 7 bases and J 8 bases, with 17 bases left between them. CDR3 length: 13 residues. The germline V gene encodes CDR1 MNHEY and CDR2 SVGAGI. The CDR3 DNA is TGTGCCAGCACCCAAACTGGAGGCTCCGAAGCTTTCTTT. Amino acids: CASTQTGGSEAFF.

The chain has TRBV10-2 and TRBJ2-5, with 7 bases aligning to TRBD1. Trimming at V came to 0 bases and at J to 6 bases, leaving 10 bases not matched to a gene. From germline, CDR1 is WSHSY and CDR2 SAAADI. The CDR3 consists of 16 residues. CDR3 loop: CASSESAGGRVKTQYF. The CDR3 bases are TGCGCCAGCAGTGAGTCGGCAGGGGGTAGGGTAAAGACCCAGTACTTC.

V usage is TRBV6-6 and J usage is TRBJ2-3; D is perhaps TRBD1 (5 bases). The CDR3 runs to 12 residues. Trimming shortened V by 10 bases and J by 6 bases, and 14 bases separated the two germline ends. Germline V gene data show CDR1 as MNHNY and CDR2 as SVGAGI (reference sequence). The CDR3: CAIRAGSDTQYF. The CDR3 DNA sequence: TGTGCCATCCGAGCAGGGTCGGATACGCAGTATTTT.

J is TRBJ1-1 and V is TRBV2; D gene uncertain. The CDR3 has 13 amino acids. Germline CDR1 is SNHLY and CDR2 is FYNNEI. V lost 7 bases to trimming and J lost 0 bases, with 9 bases between them. DNA for the CDR3: TGTGCCAGCACAAGGGAGCTGAACACTGAAGCTTTCTTT. Amino acids: CASTRELNTEAFF.

This chain uses TRBV19 with TRBJ2-7, with a weak D call TRBD1 (6 bases). V lost 5 bases and J lost 0, with 20 bases in between. The CDR3 has 17 residues. The germline V gene encodes CDR1 LNHDA and CDR2 SQIVND (reference sequence). The CDR3 protein is CASSARTTGISSYEQYF. The CDR3 nucleotides read TGTGCCAGTAGTGCCCGAACTACAGGGATTAGCTCCTACGAGCAGTACTTC.

This chain joins TRBV2 and TRBJ2-7, with a tentative D call TRBD2 (6 bases). V was cut by 0 bases and J by 5 bases, with 17 bases left in between. This CDR3 region has 16 residues. CDR1 SNHLY and CDR2 FYNNEI come from the germline V gene. As DNA, the CDR3 is TGTGCCAGCAGTGAAGCTGTAAGACTAGTTTCCCACGAGCAGTACTTC. This translates into CASSEAVRLVSHEQYF.

The chain carries TRBV3-1 (or the pseudogene TRBV3-2) and TRBJ1-2; 7 bases line up with TRBD1. CDR3 length: 13 amino acids. CDR1 and CDR2 from the germline V gene are LGHDT and YNNKEL (reference sequence). V dropped 0 bases and J dropped 5; count of bases not matched to a gene: 0. In DNA, the CDR3 is TGTGCCAGCAGCCAAGAGGGACAGTATGGCTACACCTTC. Its protein product is CASSQEGQYGYTF.

Remarks on this clone: The identical CDR3 is also encoded by other nucleotide sequences in the sample. The CDR3 region is CASSPGEGQPQHF. CDR3 bases: TGTGCCAGCAGTCCCGGGGAGGGTCAGCCCCAGCATTTT. The chain couples TRBV12-3 or TRBV12-4 to TRBJ1-5; D is uncertain. This CDR3 is built from 13 residues. The V gene lost 5 bases and the J gene lost 6 bases, with 11 bases spanning the gap.

The J gene is TRBJ1-2, the V gene TRBV12-5; 8 bases align to TRBD1. Germline V gene lookup returns CDR1 LGHNT and CDR2 FRNRAP. Trimming took 3 bases from V and 8 from J; bases not matched to a gene: 5. The CDR3 covers 13 residues. The CDR3 reads CASGFGQGDGYTF. CDR3 coding DNA: TGTGCTAGTGGTTTCGGACAGGGTGACGGCTACACCTTC.

The chain is built from TRBV5-1 and TRBJ2-5; D remains ambiguous. The CDR3 spans 14 residues. The germline V gene has CDR1 SGHRS and CDR2 YFSETQ. Trimming removed 0 bases from V and 1 base from J, with 7 bases in between. In nucleotides, the CDR3 is TGCGCCAGCAGCTTGGCACAGCCCCAAGAGACCCAGTACTTC. Protein: CASSLAQPQETQYF.

This sequence joins TRBV10-3 and TRBJ2-3; 8 bases align to TRBD2. The CDR3 has 15 amino acids. Germline CDR1 ENHRY, CDR2 SYGVKD. V trimming: 3 bases; J trimming: 4 bases; junction bases outside the gene matches: 6. DNA of the CDR3: TGTGCCATCAGTGATGGCGGGGGGCTGGCAGATACGCAGTATTTT. Encoded protein: CAISDGGGLADTQYF.

The V and J genes are TRBV27 and TRBJ2-7; D might be TRBD1 (6 bases). Trimming pared 8 bases from V and 0 bases from J, leaving 14 bases between. CDR1 and CDR2 (germline): MNHEY, SMNVEV (reference sequence). The CDR3 is 14 amino acids. The CDR3 protein is CASGLDRYSYEQYF. The CDR3 bases are TGTGCCAGCGGGCTGGACAGATACTCCTACGAGCAGTACTTC.

The chain employs TRBV14 and TRBJ2-7; 8 bases agree with TRBD1. CDR3 length: 15 residues. Germline loops: CDR1 SGHDN, CDR2 FVKESK. The J segment lost 2 bases and the V segment lost 1 base, leaving 4 bases of the junction unmatched. CDR3: CASSQGRTGPYEQYF. In nucleotides, the CDR3 is TGTGCCAGCAGCCAAGGAAGGACAGGGCCCTACGAGCAGTACTTC.

The chain couples TRBV5-1 to TRBJ2-3; D may be TRBD2 (7 bases). Trimming removed 5 bases at V and 4 bases at J, with 14 bases between. Per germline, CDR1 SGHRS and CDR2 YFSETQ. CDR3 size: 14 residues. The CDR3 loop is CASRVAGASDTQYF. The CDR3 DNA reads TGCGCCAGCAGGGTGGCGGGGGCGTCAGATACGCAGTATTTT.

The chain employs TRBV6-5 and TRBJ1-2; D gene ambiguous. The CDR3 loop spans 14 amino acids. The V gene's germline CDR1 is MNHEY and CDR2 SVGAGI. V lost 0 bases to trimming and J lost 8 bases, with 13 bases between them. CDR3 DNA: TGTGCCAGCAGTTACTCGAGTTTGGGGAGCGGCTACACCTTC. The encoded protein is CASSYSSLGSGYTF.

The chain carries TRBV6-5 and TRBJ1-1; unclear D gene. Deletions cut 8 bases from V and 2 bases from J, with 15 bases between. The CDR3 is 14 residues long. Germline assignment: CDR1 MNHEY and CDR2 SVGAGI. Written as DNA, the CDR3 is TGTGCCAGCTTTCCGGGGATCATTAACACTGAAGCTTTCTTT. Protein sequence: CASFPGIINTEAFF.

The V gene is TRBV10-2, the J gene TRBJ1-6, with D tentatively TRBD1 (5 bases). The CDR3 length is 14 residues. With 2 bases removed from V and 7 bases from J, the gap between germline ends came to 9 bases. The V gene's germline CDR1 is WSHSY and CDR2 SAAADI. The CDR3 coding sequence is TGCGCCAGCAGTGAGATCTACAGGAATTCACCCCTCCACTTT. This sequence encodes CASSEIYRNSPLHF.